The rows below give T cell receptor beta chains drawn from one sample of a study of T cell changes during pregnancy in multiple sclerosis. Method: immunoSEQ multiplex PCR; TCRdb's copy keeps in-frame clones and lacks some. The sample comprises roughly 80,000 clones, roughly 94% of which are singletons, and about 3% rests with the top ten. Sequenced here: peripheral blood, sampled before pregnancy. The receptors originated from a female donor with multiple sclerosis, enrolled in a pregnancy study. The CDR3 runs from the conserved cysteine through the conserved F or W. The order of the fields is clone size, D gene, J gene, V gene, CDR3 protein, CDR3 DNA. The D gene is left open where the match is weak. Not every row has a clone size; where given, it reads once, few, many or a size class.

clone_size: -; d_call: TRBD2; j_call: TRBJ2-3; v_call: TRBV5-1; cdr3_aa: CASSLGLAIDTQYF; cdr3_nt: TGCGCCAGCAGCCTAGGACTAGCTATAGATACGCAGTATTTT
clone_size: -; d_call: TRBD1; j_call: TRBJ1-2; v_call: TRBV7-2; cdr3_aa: CASSSNPGTGDNGYTF; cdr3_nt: TGTGCCAGCAGCTCGAATCCCGGGACAGGGGATAATGGCTACACCTTC
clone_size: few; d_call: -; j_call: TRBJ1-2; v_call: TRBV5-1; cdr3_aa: CASSSVGSYGYTF; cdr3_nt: TGCGCCAGCTCCTCGGTTGGTAGCTATGGCTACACCTTC
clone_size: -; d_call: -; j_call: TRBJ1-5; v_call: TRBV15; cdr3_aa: CATSIARTGGNQPQHF; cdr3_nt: TGTGCCACCAGCATAGCAAGGACGGGGGGCAATCAGCCCCAGCATTTT
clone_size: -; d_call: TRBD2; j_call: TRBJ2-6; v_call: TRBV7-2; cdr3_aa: CASSLARLAGSGANVLTF; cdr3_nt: TGTGCCAGCAGCTTAGCCAGGCTAGCGGGGTCTGGGGCCAACGTCCTGACTTTC
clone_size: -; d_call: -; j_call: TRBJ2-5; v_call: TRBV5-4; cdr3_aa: CASSLQGQETQYF; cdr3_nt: TGTGCCAGCAGCTTGCAGGGACAAGAGACCCAGTACTTC
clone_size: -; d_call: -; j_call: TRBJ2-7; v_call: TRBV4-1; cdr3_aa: CASSQYNSLYEQYF; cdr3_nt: TGCGCCAGCAGCCAATATAACAGCCTCTACGAGCAGTACTTC
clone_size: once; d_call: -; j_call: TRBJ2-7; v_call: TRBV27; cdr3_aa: CASSLFRGHYEQYF; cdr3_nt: TGTGCCAGCAGTTTATTCAGGGGACACTACGAGCAGTACTTC
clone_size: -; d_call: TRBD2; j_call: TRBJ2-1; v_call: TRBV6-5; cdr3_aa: CASSYLAGAGNEQFF; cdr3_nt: TGTGCCAGCAGTTATCTAGCGGGAGCGGGGAATGAGCAGTTCTTC
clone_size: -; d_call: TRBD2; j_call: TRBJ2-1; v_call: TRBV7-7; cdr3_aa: CASSLGLAGGPENEQFF; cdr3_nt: TGTGCTAGCAGCTTAGGGCTAGCGGGAGGGCCAGAGAATGAGCAGTTCTTC
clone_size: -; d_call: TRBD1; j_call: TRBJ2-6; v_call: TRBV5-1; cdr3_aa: CASSLGDRGANVLTF; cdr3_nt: TGCGCCAGCAGCTTGGGGGACAGGGGGGCCAACGTCCTGACTTTC
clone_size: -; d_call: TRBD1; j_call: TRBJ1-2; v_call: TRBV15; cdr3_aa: CATSKGPGQGIGAF; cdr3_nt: TGTGCCACCAGCAAAGGTCCCGGACAGGGGATAGGGGCCTTC
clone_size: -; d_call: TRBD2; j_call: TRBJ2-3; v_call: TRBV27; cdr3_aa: CASTLLASGITDTQYF; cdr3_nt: TGTGCCAGCACCCTCTTGGCTAGCGGGATCACAGATACGCAGTATTTT
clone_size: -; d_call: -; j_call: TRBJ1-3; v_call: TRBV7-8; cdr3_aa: CASSLREGRNTIYF; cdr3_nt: TGTGCCAGCAGCTTACGGGAGGGGAGAAACACCATATATTTT
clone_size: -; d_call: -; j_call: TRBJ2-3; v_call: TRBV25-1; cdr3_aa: CASSESLVGTDTQYF; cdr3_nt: TGTGCCAGCAGTGAAAGCTTGGTGGGCACAGATACGCAGTATTTT
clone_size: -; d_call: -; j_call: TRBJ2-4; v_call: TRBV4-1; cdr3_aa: CASSSGETKNIQYF; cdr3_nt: TGCGCCAGCAGCTCCGGGGAGACCAAAAACATTCAGTACTTC
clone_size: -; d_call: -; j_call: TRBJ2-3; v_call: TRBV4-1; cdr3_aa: CASSQDGTQSSTDTQYF; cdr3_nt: TGCGCCAGCAGCCAAGACGGGACACAGTCCAGCACAGATACGCAGTATTTT
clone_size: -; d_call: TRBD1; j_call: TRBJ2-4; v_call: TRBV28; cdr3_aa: CASSPRTGINIQYF; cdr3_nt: TGTGCCAGCAGTCCCAGGACAGGGATAAACATTCAGTACTTC
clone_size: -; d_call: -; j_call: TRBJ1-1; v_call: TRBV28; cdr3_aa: CASSLAGGDTEAFF; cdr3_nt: TGTGCCAGCAGTTTGGCGGGTGGAGACACTGAAGCTTTCTTT
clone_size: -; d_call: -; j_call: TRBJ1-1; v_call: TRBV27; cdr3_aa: CASSLTGGSTEAFF; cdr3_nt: TGTGCCAGCAGTTTAACCGGGGGTAGTACTGAAGCTTTCTTT
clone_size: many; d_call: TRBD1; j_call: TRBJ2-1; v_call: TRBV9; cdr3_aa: CASSARDSSYNEQFF; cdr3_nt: TGTGCCAGCAGCGCCCGGGACAGCTCCTACAATGAGCAGTTCTTC
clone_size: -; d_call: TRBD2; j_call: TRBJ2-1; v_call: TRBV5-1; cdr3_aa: CASSWPGLAGGYNEQFF; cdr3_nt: TGCGCCAGCAGCTGGCCGGGACTAGCGGGAGGATACAATGAGCAGTTCTTC
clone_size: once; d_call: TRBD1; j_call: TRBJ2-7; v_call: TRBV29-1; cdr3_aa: CSVEGQGHNEQYF; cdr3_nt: TGCAGCGTTGAGGGACAGGGTCACAACGAGCAGTACTTC
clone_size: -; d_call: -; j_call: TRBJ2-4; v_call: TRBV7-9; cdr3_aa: CASSAGEGGRNIQYF; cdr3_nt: TGTGCCAGCAGCGCCGGTGAGGGGGGGAGGAACATTCAGTACTTC
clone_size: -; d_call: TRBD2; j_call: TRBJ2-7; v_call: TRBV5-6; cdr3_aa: CASSLLAGDYEQYF; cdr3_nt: TGTGCCAGCAGCTTGCTAGCGGGAGACTACGAGCAGTACTTC
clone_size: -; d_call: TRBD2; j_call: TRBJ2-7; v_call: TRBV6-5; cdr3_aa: CASSSGLVEQYF; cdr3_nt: TGTGCCAGCAGTTCCGGACTAGTCGAGCAGTACTTC
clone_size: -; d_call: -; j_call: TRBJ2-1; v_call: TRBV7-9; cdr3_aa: CASSFRGLPNEQFF; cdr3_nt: TGTGCCAGCAGCTTTAGGGGTTTACCTAATGAGCAGTTCTTC
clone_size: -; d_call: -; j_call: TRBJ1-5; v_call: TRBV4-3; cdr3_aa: CASSQDQGQQNQPQHF; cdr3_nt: TGCGCCAGCAGCCAAGATCAAGGACAACAAAATCAGCCCCAGCATTTT
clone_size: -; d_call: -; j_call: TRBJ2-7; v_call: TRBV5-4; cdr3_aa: CATVDRGGTHSYEQYF; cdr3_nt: TGTGCCACGGTAGACCGCGGCGGGACCCACTCCTACGAGCAGTACTTC
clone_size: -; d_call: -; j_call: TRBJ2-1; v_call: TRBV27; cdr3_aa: CASSFSNEQFF; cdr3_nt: TGTGCCAGCAGTTTTAGCAATGAGCAGTTCTTC
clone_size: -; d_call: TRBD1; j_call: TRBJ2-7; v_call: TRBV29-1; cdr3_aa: CSVTLWDSSYEQYF; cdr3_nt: TGCAGCGTTACCCTTTGGGACAGCTCCTACGAGCAGTACTTC
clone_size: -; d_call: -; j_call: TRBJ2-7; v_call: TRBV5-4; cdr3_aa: CASSPPGLNRYEQYF; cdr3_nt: TGTGCCAGCAGCCCTCCGGGACTCAACAGATACGAGCAGTACTTC
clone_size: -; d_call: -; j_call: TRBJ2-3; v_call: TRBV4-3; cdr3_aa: CASSSRGGTDTQYF; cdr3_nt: TGCGCCAGCAGCTCCCGGGGAGGCACAGATACGCAGTATTTT
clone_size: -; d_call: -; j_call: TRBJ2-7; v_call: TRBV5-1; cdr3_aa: CASYDRFYEQYF; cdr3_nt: TGCGCCAGCTACGACAGGTTCTACGAGCAGTACTTC
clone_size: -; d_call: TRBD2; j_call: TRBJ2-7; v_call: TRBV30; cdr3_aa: CAWSRGETEQYF; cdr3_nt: TGTGCCTGGAGCCGGGGGGAGACCGAGCAGTACTTC